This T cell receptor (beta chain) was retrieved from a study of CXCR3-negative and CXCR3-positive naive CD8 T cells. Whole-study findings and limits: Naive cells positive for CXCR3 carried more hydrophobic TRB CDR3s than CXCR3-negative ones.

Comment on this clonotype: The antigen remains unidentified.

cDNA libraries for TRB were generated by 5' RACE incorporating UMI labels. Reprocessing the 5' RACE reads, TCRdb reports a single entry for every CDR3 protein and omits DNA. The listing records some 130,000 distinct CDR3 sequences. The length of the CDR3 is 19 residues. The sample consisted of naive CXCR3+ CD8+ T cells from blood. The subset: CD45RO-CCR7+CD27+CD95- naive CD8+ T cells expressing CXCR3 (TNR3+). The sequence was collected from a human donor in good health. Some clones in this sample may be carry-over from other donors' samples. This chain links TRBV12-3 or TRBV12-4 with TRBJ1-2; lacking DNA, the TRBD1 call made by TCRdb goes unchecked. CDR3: CASSLGPEGQEVVNYGYTF.